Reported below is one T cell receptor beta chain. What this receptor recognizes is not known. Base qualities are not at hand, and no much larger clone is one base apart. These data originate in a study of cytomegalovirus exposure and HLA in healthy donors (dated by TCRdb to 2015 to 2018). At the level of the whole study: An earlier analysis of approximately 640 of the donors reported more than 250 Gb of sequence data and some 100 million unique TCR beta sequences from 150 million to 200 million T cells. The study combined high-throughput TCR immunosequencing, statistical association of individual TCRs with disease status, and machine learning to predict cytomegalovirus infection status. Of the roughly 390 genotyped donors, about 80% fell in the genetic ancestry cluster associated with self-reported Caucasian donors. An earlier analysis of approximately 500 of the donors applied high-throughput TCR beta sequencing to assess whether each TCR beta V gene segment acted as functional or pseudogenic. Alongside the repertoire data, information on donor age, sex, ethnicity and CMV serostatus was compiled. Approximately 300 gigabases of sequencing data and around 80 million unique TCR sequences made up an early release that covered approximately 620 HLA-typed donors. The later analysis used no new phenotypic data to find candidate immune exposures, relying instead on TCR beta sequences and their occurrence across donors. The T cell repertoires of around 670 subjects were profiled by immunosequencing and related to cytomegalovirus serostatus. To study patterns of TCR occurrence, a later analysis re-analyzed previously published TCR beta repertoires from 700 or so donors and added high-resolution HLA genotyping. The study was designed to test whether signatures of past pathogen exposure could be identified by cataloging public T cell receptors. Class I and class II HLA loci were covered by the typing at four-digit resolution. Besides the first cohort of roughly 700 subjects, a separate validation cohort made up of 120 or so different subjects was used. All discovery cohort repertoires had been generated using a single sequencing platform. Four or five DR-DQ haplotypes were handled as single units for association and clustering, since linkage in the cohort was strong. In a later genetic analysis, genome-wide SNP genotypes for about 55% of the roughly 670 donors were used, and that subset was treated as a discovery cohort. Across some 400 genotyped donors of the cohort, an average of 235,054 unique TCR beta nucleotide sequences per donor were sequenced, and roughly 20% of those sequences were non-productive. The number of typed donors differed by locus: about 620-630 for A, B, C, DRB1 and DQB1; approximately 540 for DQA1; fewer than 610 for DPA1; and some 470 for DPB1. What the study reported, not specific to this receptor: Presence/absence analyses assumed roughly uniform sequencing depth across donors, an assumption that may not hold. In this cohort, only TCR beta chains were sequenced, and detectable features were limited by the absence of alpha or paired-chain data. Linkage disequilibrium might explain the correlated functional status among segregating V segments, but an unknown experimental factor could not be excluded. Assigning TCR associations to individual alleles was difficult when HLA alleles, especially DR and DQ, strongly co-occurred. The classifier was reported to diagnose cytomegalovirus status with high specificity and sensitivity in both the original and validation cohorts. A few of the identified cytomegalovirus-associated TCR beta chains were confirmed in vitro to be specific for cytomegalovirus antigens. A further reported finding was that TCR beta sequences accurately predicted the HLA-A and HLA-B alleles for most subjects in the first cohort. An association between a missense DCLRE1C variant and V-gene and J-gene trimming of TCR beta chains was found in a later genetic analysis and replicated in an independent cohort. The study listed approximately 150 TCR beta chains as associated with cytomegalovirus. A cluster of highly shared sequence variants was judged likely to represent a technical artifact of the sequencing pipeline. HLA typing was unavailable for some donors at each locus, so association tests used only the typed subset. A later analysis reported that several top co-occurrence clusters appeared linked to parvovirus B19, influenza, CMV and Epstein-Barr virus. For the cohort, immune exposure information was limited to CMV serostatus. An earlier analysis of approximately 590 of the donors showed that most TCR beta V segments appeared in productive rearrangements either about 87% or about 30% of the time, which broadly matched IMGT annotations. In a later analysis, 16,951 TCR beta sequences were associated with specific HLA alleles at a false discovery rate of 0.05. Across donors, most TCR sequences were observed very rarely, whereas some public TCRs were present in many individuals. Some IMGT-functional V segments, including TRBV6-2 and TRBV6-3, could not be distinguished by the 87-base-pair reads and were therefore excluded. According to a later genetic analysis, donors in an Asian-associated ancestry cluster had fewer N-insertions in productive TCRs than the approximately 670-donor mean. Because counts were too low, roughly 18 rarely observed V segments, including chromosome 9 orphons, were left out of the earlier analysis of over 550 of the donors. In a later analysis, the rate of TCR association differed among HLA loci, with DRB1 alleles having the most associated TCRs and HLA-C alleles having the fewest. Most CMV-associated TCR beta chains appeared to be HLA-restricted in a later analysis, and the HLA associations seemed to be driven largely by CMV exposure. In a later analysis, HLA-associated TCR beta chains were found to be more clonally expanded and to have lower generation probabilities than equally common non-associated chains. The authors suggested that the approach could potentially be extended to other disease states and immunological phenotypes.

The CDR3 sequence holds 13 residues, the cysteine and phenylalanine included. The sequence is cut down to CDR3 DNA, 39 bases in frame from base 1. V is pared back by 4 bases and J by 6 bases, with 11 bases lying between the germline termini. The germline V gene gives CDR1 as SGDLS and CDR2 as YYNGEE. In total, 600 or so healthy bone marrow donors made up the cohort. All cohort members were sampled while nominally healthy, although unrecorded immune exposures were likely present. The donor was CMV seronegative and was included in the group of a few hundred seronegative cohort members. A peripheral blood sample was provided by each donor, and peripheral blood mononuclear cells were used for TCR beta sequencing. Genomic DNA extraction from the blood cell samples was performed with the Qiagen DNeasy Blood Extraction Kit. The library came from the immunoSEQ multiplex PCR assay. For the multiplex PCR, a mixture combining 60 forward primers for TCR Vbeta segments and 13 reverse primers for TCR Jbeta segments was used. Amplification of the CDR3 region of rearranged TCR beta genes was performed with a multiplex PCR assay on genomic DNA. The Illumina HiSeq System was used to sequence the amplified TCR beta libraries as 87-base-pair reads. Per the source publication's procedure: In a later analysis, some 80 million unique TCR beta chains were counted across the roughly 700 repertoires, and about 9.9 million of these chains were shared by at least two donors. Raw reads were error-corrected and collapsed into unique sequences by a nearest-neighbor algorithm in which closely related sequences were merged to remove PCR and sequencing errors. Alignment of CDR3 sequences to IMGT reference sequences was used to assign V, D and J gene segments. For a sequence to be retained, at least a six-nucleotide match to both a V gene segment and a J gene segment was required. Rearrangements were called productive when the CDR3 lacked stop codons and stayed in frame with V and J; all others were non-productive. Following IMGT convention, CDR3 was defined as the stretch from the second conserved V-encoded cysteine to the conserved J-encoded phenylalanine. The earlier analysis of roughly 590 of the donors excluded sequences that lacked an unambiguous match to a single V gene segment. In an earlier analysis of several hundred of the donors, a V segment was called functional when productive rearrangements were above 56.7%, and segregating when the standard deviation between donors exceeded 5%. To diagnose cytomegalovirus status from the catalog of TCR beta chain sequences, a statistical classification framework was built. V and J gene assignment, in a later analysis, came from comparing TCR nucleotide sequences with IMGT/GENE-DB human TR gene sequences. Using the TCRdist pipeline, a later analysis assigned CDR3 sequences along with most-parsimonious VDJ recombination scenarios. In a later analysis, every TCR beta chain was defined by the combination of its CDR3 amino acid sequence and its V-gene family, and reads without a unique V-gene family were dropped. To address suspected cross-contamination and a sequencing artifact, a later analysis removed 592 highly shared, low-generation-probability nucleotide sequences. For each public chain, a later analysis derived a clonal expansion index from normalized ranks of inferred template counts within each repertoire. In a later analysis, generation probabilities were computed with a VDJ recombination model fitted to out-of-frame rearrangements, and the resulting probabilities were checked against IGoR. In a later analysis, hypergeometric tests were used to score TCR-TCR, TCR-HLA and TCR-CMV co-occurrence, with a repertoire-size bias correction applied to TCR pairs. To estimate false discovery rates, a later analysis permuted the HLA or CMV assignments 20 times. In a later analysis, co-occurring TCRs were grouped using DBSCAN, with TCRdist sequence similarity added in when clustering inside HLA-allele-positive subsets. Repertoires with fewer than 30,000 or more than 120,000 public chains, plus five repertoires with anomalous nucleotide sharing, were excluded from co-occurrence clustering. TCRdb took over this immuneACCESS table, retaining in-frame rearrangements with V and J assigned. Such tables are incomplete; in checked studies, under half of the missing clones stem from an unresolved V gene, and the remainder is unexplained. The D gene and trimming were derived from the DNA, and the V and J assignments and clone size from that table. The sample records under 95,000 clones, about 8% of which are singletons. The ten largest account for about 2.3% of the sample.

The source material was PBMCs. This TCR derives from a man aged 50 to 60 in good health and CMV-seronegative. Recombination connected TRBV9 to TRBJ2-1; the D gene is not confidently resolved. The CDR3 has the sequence CASSPQLANEQFF. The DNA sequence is TGTGCCAGCAGCCCGCAGTTGGCCAATGAGCAGTTCTTC.